The entry below gives a single T cell receptor (beta chain) sequence along with its context. Other DNA variants within this sample encode the same CDR3. This sample is drawn from a study of blood T cell repertoires in COVID-19. The method was immunoSEQ multiplex PCR; TCRdb's version includes in-frame clones alone and lacks a portion of them. The sample includes about 240,000 clones, roughly 80% of them seen just once. The sample taken for sequencing was peripheral blood. The TCR originated in a woman aged 60-75 years with active or convalescent COVID-19.

The CDR3 DNA reads TGTGCCAGCAGTCGGGACAGGGGAGAAGAAAAACTGTTTTTT. Amino acid sequence: CASSRDRGEEKLFF. The gene calls are TRBV2 and TRBJ1-4; TRBD1 matches 10 bases. J gave up 8 bases and V 5 bases, and 5 bases lay outside the gene matches. Germline V gives CDR1 SNHLY, CDR2 FYNNEI. This CDR3 has 14 residues.